This T cell receptor beta chain was retrieved from a study of control samples from healthy donors and cancer patients. The CDR3 sequence is 12 residues long. Per the germline V gene, CDR1 is SGHNT and CDR2 is YYREEE (reference sequence). The ends were cut back, 0 bases at V and 4 bases at J, with 2 bases in the middle. Produced via immunoSEQ multiplex PCR; TCRdb's table is partial and in-frame only. There are 150,000 to 200,000 clones in the sample; about 90% occur only once, and 2% lies in the top ten. This TCR was sampled from a woman aged 40 to 50 in good health. The material sequenced was blood. The J gene is TRBJ1-5, the V gene TRBV5-4; D ambiguous. This chain's CDR3 is CASSLENQPQHF. The DNA of the CDR3 is TGTGCCAGCAGCTTGGAGAATCAGCCCCAGCATTTT. Looking up the rest from reference TRBV5-4 and TRBJ1-5 gives the full variable domain: ETGVTQSPTHLIKTRGQQVTLRCSSQSGHNTVSWYQQALGQGPQFIFQYYREEENGRGNFPPRFSGLQFPNYSSELNVNALELDDSALYLCASSLENQPQHFGDGTRLSIL.